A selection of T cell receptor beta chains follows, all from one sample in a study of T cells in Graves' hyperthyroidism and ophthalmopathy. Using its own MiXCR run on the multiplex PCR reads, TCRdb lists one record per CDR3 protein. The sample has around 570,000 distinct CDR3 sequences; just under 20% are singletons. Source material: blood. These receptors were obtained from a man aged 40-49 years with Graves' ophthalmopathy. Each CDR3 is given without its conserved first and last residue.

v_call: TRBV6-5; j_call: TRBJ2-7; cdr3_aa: ASSSATSGAYEQY
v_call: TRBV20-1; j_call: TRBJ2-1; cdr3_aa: SASRTKLAGLTNEQF
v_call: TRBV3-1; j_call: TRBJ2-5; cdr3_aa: ASSQGLRETQY
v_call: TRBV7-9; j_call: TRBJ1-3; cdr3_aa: ASSREGAGNTIY
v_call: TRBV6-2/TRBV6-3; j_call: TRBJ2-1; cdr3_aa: ASSFAGTSEYYNEQF
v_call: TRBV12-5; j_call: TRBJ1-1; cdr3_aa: ASGLVRSEAF
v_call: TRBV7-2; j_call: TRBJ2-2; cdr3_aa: ASSRDSYTGELF
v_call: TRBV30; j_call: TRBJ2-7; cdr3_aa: ASTLAGVRGTYEQY
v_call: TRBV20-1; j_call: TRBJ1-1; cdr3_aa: SARGGRVTFWNTEAF
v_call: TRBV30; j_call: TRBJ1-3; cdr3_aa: AWTIGLGRNTIY
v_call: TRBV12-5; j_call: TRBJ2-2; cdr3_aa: ASGRVWATGRPGELF
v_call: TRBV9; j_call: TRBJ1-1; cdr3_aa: ASSEGLGTGTEAF
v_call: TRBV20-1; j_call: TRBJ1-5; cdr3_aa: SARGTSANQPQH
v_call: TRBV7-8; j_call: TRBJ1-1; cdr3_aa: ASSPLGHENTEAF
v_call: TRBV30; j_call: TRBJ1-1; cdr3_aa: AWSTGRNTEAF
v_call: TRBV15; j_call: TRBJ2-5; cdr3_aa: ATSRDMGQETQY
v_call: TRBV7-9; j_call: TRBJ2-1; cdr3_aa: ASSLASWGGNEQF